This T cell receptor (beta chain) is drawn from a study of T cells in women clearing cervical HPV infection. The overall study: Case blood drawn at lesion detection; control blood after infection cleared.

Assay: immunoSEQ multiplex PCR; the TCRdb copy retains only in-frame clones and omits some. The listing records 15,000 to 20,000 clones. Concerning this clone: The sequence runs out 3 residues before the end of the CDR3; the remainder is reconstructed from the germline J gene.

Germline V lookup: CDR1 GTSNPN, CDR2 SVGIG (reference sequence). The CDR3 is made up of 16 amino acids. The chain combines TRBV30 with TRBJ2-2; 10 nucleotides align to TRBD1. This receptor was taken from a woman between 18 and 69 years old with a cervical HPV16 infection that either progressed to CIN3+ or cleared (not recorded which). Sequencing was carried out using blood buffy coat. The sequenced CDR3 bases are TGTGCCAGCAGTGGACAGGGGGGCCTAGGGGATGAAAAG. Its protein is CASSGQGGLGDEK. The whole CDR3 protein is CASSGQGGLGDEKLFF.